These T cell receptor beta chains were read from a single sample in a study of blood T cell repertoires in COVID-19. This table comes from immunoSEQ multiplex PCR, and its TCRdb copy is limited to in-frame clones, with some not included. The profile covers some 160,000 clones, with approximately 80% appearing a single time and approximately 13% taken by the ten largest. The material sequenced was peripheral blood. These receptors were obtained from a woman aged 80 or older with acute or convalescent COVID-19. Both conserved end residues are part of each CDR3. D genes are given only for firm matches. Not every row has a clone size; where given, it reads once, few, many or a size class.

J | D | size | V | length | CDR3 | DNA
TRBJ1-4 | TRBD1 | - | TRBV6-5 | 14 | CASSRTGNNEKLFF | TGTGCCAGCAGTAGGACAGGGAATAATGAAAAACTGTTTTTT
TRBJ2-5 | TRBD2 | - | TRBV5-1 | 15 | CASRRSGGGEETQYF | TGCGCCAGCAGAAGAAGCGGGGGCGGTGAAGAGACCCAGTACTTC
TRBJ2-1 | TRBD2 | - | TRBV24-1 | 15 | CATRGGRANYNEQFF | TGTGCCACCAGAGGCGGGAGGGCCAACTACAATGAGCAGTTCTTC
TRBJ1-2 | - | - | TRBV5-1 | 13 | CASSLAGVRGYTF | TGCGCCAGCAGCTTGGCCGGTGTACGTGGCTACACCTTC
TRBJ2-7 | TRBD1 | - | TRBV9 | 14 | CASSVEGQGIEQYF | TGTGCCAGCAGCGTAGAGGGACAGGGGATCGAGCAGTACTTC
TRBJ1-5 | TRBD1 | - | TRBV28 | 12 | CASRTGGRPQHF | TGTGCCAGCCGGACAGGGGGTAGACCCCAGCATTTT
TRBJ1-2 | TRBD1 | - | TRBV5-1 | 13 | CATSDRSTDGYTF | TGCGCCACCTCGGACAGGTCGACAGATGGCTACACCTTC
TRBJ1-5 | - | - | TRBV19 | 14 | CASSIAGRGQPQHF | TGTGCCAGTAGTATTGCCGGGAGAGGACAGCCCCAGCATTTT
TRBJ1-3 | TRBD1 | few | TRBV19 | 17 | CASSGSGQWASGNTIYF | TGTGCCAGTAGTGGGTCGGGACAGTGGGCCTCTGGAAACACCATATATTTT
TRBJ1-3 | TRBD1 | once | TRBV30 | 15 | CAWSGDRASGNTIYF | TGTGCCTGGAGTGGTGACAGGGCGTCTGGAAACACCATATATTTT
TRBJ1-1 | TRBD1 | few | TRBV29-1 | 12 | CSVSDRVGEAFF | TGCAGCGTTTCGGACAGGGTGGGCGAAGCTTTCTTT
TRBJ2-1 | TRBD2 | - | TRBV12-5 | 14 | CASGLSGRGSEQFF | TGTGCTAGTGGTTTGAGCGGGAGGGGTAGTGAGCAGTTCTTC
TRBJ1-2 | - | - | TRBV7-9 | 12 | CASNTGEGKDTF | TGTGCCAGCAATACGGGCGAGGGAAAGGACACCTTC
TRBJ2-5 | - | - | TRBV4-1 | 13 | CASSQRPAETQYF | TGCGCCAGCAGCCAGCGGCCGGCGGAGACCCAGTACTTC
TRBJ2-3 | TRBD2 | - | TRBV6-5 | 14 | CASSSRGGADTQYF | TGTGCCAGCTCCTCACGCGGGGGGGCAGATACGCAGTATTTT
TRBJ2-2 | TRBD1 | - | TRBV28 | 15 | CASRGQGPNTGELFF | TGTGCCAGCAGGGGACAGGGCCCGAACACCGGGGAGCTGTTTTTT
TRBJ1-4 | - | once | TRBV28 | 15 | CASSRGSSTNEKLFF | TGTGCCAGCAGTCGGGGTTCATCAACTAATGAAAAACTGTTTTTT
TRBJ1-4 | TRBD1 | - | TRBV5-8 | 16 | CASSEGQGVTNEKLFF | TGTGCCAGCAGCGAGGGACAGGGGGTAACTAATGAAAAACTGTTTTTT
TRBJ2-1 | - | - | TRBV3-1/TRBV3-2 | 13 | CASSPNRVNEQFF | TGTGCCAGCAGCCCGAACAGGGTAAATGAGCAGTTCTTC
TRBJ1-1 | - | - | TRBV4-2 | 14 | CASSHPERNTEAFF | TGTGCCAGCAGCCACCCGGAGAGGAACACTGAAGCTTTCTTT
TRBJ1-2 | TRBD1 | - | TRBV11-2 | 17 | CASSPFRQGFPFYGYTF | TGTGCCAGCAGCCCTTTTCGACAGGGTTTTCCTTTCTATGGCTACACCTTC
TRBJ2-2 | TRBD2 | - | TRBV5-4 | 17 | CASRPGTSGRNTGELFF | TGTGCCAGCAGGCCCGGGACTAGCGGGAGAAACACCGGGGAGCTGTTTTTT
TRBJ1-1 | - | few | TRBV6-1 | 14 | CASSEGQSFTEAFF | TGTGCCAGCAGTGAGGGCCAGAGTTTCACTGAAGCTTTCTTT
TRBJ1-2 | - | many | TRBV12-3/TRBV12-4 | 12 | CASSLSRGGYTF | TGTGCCAGCAGTTTATCCCGGGGGGGCTACACCTTC
TRBJ2-7 | TRBD2 | few | TRBV19 | 14 | CATRTSGSSYEQYF | TGTGCCACCAGGACTAGCGGGTCCTCCTACGAGCAGTACTTC
TRBJ2-1 | TRBD2 | - | TRBV5-1 | 15 | CASSLGGRGQGEQFF | TGCGCCAGCAGCTTGGGCGGGAGGGGACAAGGTGAGCAGTTCTTC
TRBJ2-3 | TRBD1 | - | TRBV7-3 | 15 | CASSSWGQGLDTQYF | TGTGCCAGCAGCTCATGGGGACAGGGATTGGATACGCAGTATTTT
TRBJ1-6 | - | - | TRBV30 | 13 | CAWSVDTYSPLHF | TGTGCCTGGAGTGTAGACACATATTCACCCCTCCACTTT
TRBJ1-3 | TRBD1 | - | TRBV18 | 17 | CASSPGGQSPSGNTIYF | TGTGCCAGCTCACCCGGGGGACAGAGTCCCTCTGGAAACACCATATATTTT
TRBJ2-7 | - | - | TRBV7-2 | 13 | CASSGQSAYEQYF | TGTGCCAGCAGTGGACAGTCGGCCTACGAGCAGTACTTC